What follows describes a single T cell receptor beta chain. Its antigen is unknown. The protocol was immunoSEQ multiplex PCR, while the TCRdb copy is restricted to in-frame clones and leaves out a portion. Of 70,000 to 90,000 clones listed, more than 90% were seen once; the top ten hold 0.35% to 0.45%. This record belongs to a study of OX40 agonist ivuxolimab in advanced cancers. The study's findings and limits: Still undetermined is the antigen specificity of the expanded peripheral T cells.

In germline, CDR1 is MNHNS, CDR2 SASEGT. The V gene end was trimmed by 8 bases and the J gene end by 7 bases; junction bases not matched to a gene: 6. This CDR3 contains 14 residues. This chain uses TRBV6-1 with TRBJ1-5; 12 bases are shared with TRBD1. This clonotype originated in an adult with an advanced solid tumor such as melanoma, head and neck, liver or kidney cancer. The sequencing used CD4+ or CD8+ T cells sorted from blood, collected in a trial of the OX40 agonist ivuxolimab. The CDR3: CASPGTGGDQPQHF. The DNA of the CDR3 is TGTGCCAGCCCAGGGACAGGGGGCGACCAGCCCCAGCATTTT.